A single sample gave rise to the 21 T cell receptor beta chains below, sequenced in a study of cytomegalovirus exposure and HLA in healthy donors. This PCR relied on a set of 60 Vbeta primers and 13 Jbeta primers. This table comes from immunoSEQ multiplex PCR, and its TCRdb copy is limited to in-frame clones, with some not included. The table has 100,000 to 150,000 clones, around 80% seen once; the top ten hold more than 1%. Sequencing input: PBMCs. Receptors were obtained from a female donor in good health and CMV-seronegative.

The J gene is TRBJ2-1, the V gene TRBV19; 9 bases are a match to TRBD1. Looked up from germline, CDR1 is LNHDA and CDR2 is SQIVND (reference sequence). The CDR3 extends over 15 amino acids. Trimming removed 7 bases from V and 7 bases from J; junction bases left unmatched: 11. The CDR3 sequence: CASTRDRESGNEQFF. The CDR3 nucleotides read TGTGCCAGTACCCGGGACAGGGAAAGTGGTAATGAGCAGTTCTTC.

The V call is TRBV2, the J call TRBJ2-5; D not resolved. The CDR3 sequence is 10 residues long. The germline V and J ends were trimmed by 5 bases and 5 bases, with 3 bases remaining between them. Germline lookup yields CDR1 SNHLY and CDR2 FYNNEI. The CDR3 nucleotides read TGTGCCAGCAGTTATGAGACCCAGTACTTC. Translating it yields CASSYETQYF.

The count of this clone is one. At one of its ends the junction is not consistent with the germline gene, which may arise from a read error. This chain uses TRBV27 with TRBJ2-6, with a weak D call TRBD2 (6 bases). Germline V gives CDR1 MNHEY, CDR2 SMNVEV (reference sequence). The CDR3 is made up of 15 amino acids. The CDR3 nucleotides are TGTGCCAGCAGTTCCTGGGACTCTGGGGCCAACGGCCTGACTTTC. Translated, it gives CASSSWDSGANGLTF.

CDR3 protein: CASSLVDRQNNEQFF. CDR3 coding DNA: TGTGCCAGCAGCTTGGTGGACAGACAAAACAATGAGCAGTTCTTC. The rearrangement links TRBV5-6 to TRBJ2-1, with D perhaps TRBD1 (6 bases). The length of the CDR3 is 15 residues. Trimming left V 0 bases short and J 5 bases short, with 12 bases between. The germline V gene encodes CDR1 SGHDT and CDR2 YYEEEE.

This clone is medium-sized. This chain links TRBV25-1 with TRBJ1-5; weak D call: TRBD1 (6 bases). The CDR3 has 14 residues. Trimming stripped 3 bases from V and 0 bases from J, with 6 bases between. Looked up from germline, CDR1 is MGHDK and CDR2 is SYGVNS. CDR3: CASSDRGSNQPQHF. The CDR3 DNA sequence: TGTGCCAGCAGTGACAGGGGTAGCAATCAGCCCCAGCATTTT.

DNA of the CDR3: TGTGCCACCAGCAGAGATCGGCAGGGTTCGTATGAAAAACTGTTTTTT. As protein: CATSRDRQGSYEKLFF. This chain connects TRBV15 to TRBJ1-4, with a possible D match to TRBD1 (5 bases). This CDR3 spans 16 amino acids. Between the trimmed V and J ends, which lost 0 bases and 6 bases, there was a span of 14 bases. Looked up from germline, CDR1 is LNHNV and CDR2 is YYDKDF (reference sequence).

The chain combines TRBV2 with TRBJ1-6, with TRBD1 identical over 8 bases. The CDR3 extends over 14 amino acids. V dropped 7 bases and J dropped 8; count of bases not matched to a gene: 7. Germline V gives CDR1 SNHLY, CDR2 FYNNEI. The chain's CDR3 is CASMWQGADSPLHF. In DNA form, the CDR3 reads TGTGCCAGCATGTGGCAGGGGGCGGATTCACCCCTCCACTTT.

This clone occurred a few times. V gene TRBV6-4 combines with J gene TRBJ1-4, with D maybe TRBD1 (6 bases). V lost 8 bases, J lost 8 bases, and 15 bases lay in between. The CDR3 spans 13 residues. Germline V lookup: CDR1 MRHNA, CDR2 SNTAGT. This chain's CDR3 is CASSRDRGEKLFF. The CDR3 nucleotides are TGTGCCAGCTCGAGGGATAGGGGGGAAAAACTGTTTTTT.

The chain has TRBV6-1 and TRBJ1-4; TRBD1 agrees at 7 bases. Germline values: CDR1 MNHNS, CDR2 SASEGT. The ends lost 8 bases at V and 4 bases at J; junction bases unmatched: 4. CDR3 size: 13 residues. The CDR3 DNA is TGTGCCAGCCAGGGACAGCTTAATGAAAAACTGTTTTTT. Translated, it gives CASQGQLNEKLFF.

The chain carries TRBV6-1 and TRBJ2-2; TRBD1 matches at 9 bases. This CDR3 is built from 15 residues. CDR1 is MNHNS, CDR2 SASEGT, per germline. J gave up 1 base and V 6 bases, and 3 bases lay outside the gene matches. CDR3 in amino acids: CASSGQGMNTGELFF. In DNA form, the CDR3 reads TGTGCCAGCAGCGGACAGGGGATGAACACCGGGGAGCTGTTTTTT.

The chain combines TRBV2 with TRBJ1-2; D gene unclear. The CDR3 covers 17 residues. The V and J ends lost 6 bases and 5 bases respectively, with 25 bases between them. Per germline, CDR1 SNHLY and CDR2 FYNNEI. For the CDR3, the DNA is TGTGCCAGCAGCGTACATAGACTGACTCTCTCCAATTATGGCTACACCTTC. The encoded protein is CASSVHRLTLSNYGYTF.

The V call is TRBV6-5, the J call TRBJ1-3; 7 nucleotides match TRBD1. V lost 2 bases and J lost 2; bases outside the gene matches: 6. Germline V gene data show CDR1 as MNHEY and CDR2 as SVGAGI. The CDR3 is 16 amino acids. The CDR3 is CASSYQWTGTGNTIYF. As DNA, the CDR3 is TGTGCCAGCAGTTACCAATGGACAGGCACTGGAAACACCATATATTTT.

This chain joins TRBV6-7 and TRBJ2-5, with D possibly matching TRBD2 (6 bases). TRBV6-7 is filed as an ORF, its function uncertain. Between the trimmed V and J ends, which lost 0 bases and 5 bases, there was a span of 19 bases. This CDR3 comprises 17 residues. CDR3 nucleotide sequence: TGTGCCAGCAGTTACTCTCGCGGGATGGGATGTTGCGAGACCCAGTACTTC. Its protein product is CASSYSRGMGCCETQYF.

This chain links TRBV5-5 with TRBJ1-1; the match to TRBD1 covers 10 bases. Germline values: CDR1 SGHKS, CDR2 YYEKEE (reference sequence). V shed 0 bases, J shed 8 bases, and the junction held 4 bases outside the gene matches. CDR3 length equals 14 residues. Written as DNA, the CDR3 is TGTGCCAGCAGCTTGGAGGGACAGGGGCTGGAAGCTTTCTTT. Translating it yields CASSLEGQGLEAFF.

V gene TRBV7-9 combines with J gene TRBJ2-5, with a possible D match to TRBD1 (7 bases). Trimming cost V 2 bases and J 0 bases, with 16 bases left between them. The CDR3 has 17 amino acids. Per the germline V gene, CDR1 is SEHNR and CDR2 is FQNEAQ (reference sequence). As DNA, the CDR3 is TGTGCCAGCAGCTTAATTGGAGGGGGCGCTTACCAAGAGACCCAGTACTTC. Its protein product is CASSLIGGGAYQETQYF.

The J gene is TRBJ1-2, the V gene TRBV5-1; tentatively, D is TRBD1 (5 bases). CDR3 length: 14 amino acids. CDR1 is SGHRS and CDR2 is YFSETQ in the germline V gene. V lost 3 bases, J lost 3 bases, and 12 bases lay in between. The DNA for the CDR3 is TGCGCCAGCAGCTCCAGGGAGGCCTACTATGGCTACACCTTC. It encodes CASSSREAYYGYTF.

The V gene is TRBV6-4, the J gene TRBJ1-2, with D hard to call. Germline CDR1 reads MRHNA; CDR2 reads SNTAGT. The CDR3 is 12 residues long. Trimming shortened V by 2 bases and J by 4 bases, and 5 bases separated the two germline ends. The DNA of the CDR3 is TGTGCCAGCAGTGACCCGAGCTATGGCTACACCTTC. This translates into CASSDPSYGYTF.

CDR3 DNA: TGTGCCAGCAGGGGAGCGGGAGGGGCCTACGAGCAGTACTTC. Amino acid sequence: CASRGAGGAYEQYF. This chain joins TRBV6-6 and TRBJ2-7; 10 nucleotides agree with TRBD2. Germline V gene sequence: CDR1 MNHNY, CDR2 SVGAGI (reference sequence). V lost 6 bases, J lost 2 bases, and 4 bases stayed unmatched. This CDR3 has 14 residues.

The chain combines TRBV6-1 with TRBJ2-5; the match to TRBD2 covers 10 bases. Germline V gene data show CDR1 as MNHNS and CDR2 as SASEGT. J was trimmed by 2 bases and V by 4 bases; bases with no gene match: 7. The CDR3 runs 16 residues. The CDR3 DNA reads TGTGCCAGCAGTGGTCAACTAGCGGGGACACAAGAGACCCAGTACTTC. Its translation: CASSGQLAGTQETQYF.

The chain is built from TRBV5-1 and TRBJ1-1; D ambiguous. Germline V gives CDR1 SGHRS, CDR2 YFSETQ. V was pared by 2 bases and J by 3 bases, with 8 bases between. The CDR3 extends over 13 amino acids. The CDR3 DNA is TGCGCCAGCAGCTTCCGGGAGGACACTGAAGCTTTCTTT. Its translation is CASSFREDTEAFF.

The rearrangement joins TRBV20-1 to TRBJ2-3, with 8 bases lining up with TRBD1. The CDR3 contains 10 residues. Germline V CDR1 and CDR2: DFQATT, SNEGSKA (reference sequence). Losses at the gene ends were 5 bases for V and 9 bases for J; bases not matched to a gene: 1. Written as DNA, the CDR3 is TGCAGTGCTTGGACAGGGACGCAGTATTTT. This translates into CSAWTGTQYF.